This T cell receptor beta chain was retrieved from a study of cytomegalovirus exposure and HLA in healthy donors (TCRdb year 2017). Describing the broader study: According to an earlier analysis of a few hundred of the donors, roughly 180 million T cells yielded 120 million or so unique TCR beta sequences and roughly 280 Gb of sequence data. Among some 400 genotyped donors of the cohort, an average of about 240,000 unique TCR beta nucleotide sequences were sequenced per donor, roughly 18% of them non-productive. Donor age, sex, ethnicity and CMV serostatus were compiled together with the repertoire data. Roughly 300 gigabases of sequencing data and tens of millions of unique TCR sequences were included in an early release covering roughly 700 HLA-typed donors. HLA typing included class I and class II loci at four-digit resolution. High-throughput TCR immunosequencing, statistical association of individual TCRs with disease status, and machine learning were combined to predict cytomegalovirus infection status. The T cell repertoires of around 730 subjects were profiled by immunosequencing and related to cytomegalovirus serostatus. About five DR-DQ haplotypes were treated as single units for association and clustering because of strong linkage in the cohort. Rather than using new phenotypic data, the later analysis identified candidate immune exposures from TCR beta sequences and from how often those sequences occurred across donors. An earlier analysis of 500 to 650 of the donors applied high-throughput TCR beta sequencing to assess whether each TCR beta V gene segment acted as functional or pseudogenic. Along with the roughly 670-subject first cohort, a separate validation cohort of over a hundred different subjects was used. All discovery cohort repertoires had been generated using a single sequencing platform. Of the 300 to 500 genotyped donors, approximately 80% were placed in the genetic ancestry cluster associated with self-reported Caucasian donors. A later analysis re-examined previously published TCR beta repertoires from over 500 donors and added high-resolution HLA genotyping to investigate patterns of TCR occurrence. The study was designed to test whether signatures of past pathogen exposure could be identified by cataloging public T cell receptors. A later genetic analysis took genome-wide SNP genotypes for about 65% of the 666 donors and used that subset as a discovery cohort. The number of typed donors differed by locus: about 620-640 for A, B, C, DRB1 and DQB1; 522 for DQA1; around 580 for DPA1; and around 450 for DPB1.

Library preparation employed the immunoSEQ multiplex PCR assay. For the multiplex PCR, a mixture combining 60 forward primers for TCR Vbeta segments and 13 reverse primers for TCR Jbeta segments was used. A multiplex PCR assay on genomic DNA amplified the CDR3 region of rearranged TCR beta genes. The Illumina HiSeq System was used to sequence the amplified TCR beta libraries as 87-base-pair reads. In the paper's pipeline: Across the roughly 700 repertoires, a later analysis counted 78 million or so unique TCR beta chains, 9.5 million to 13 million of which were shared by at least two donors. Raw reads were error-corrected and collapsed into unique sequences by a nearest-neighbor algorithm in which closely related sequences were merged to remove PCR and sequencing errors. V, D and J gene segments were assigned by aligning CDR3 sequences to IMGT reference sequences. For a sequence to be retained, a match of at least six nucleotides was required to both a V gene segment and a J gene segment. A rearrangement counted as productive if the CDR3 had no stop codons and remained in frame with V and J, and every other rearrangement counted as non-productive. CDR3 was defined by IMGT convention, running from the second conserved V-encoded cysteine to the conserved J-encoded phenylalanine. Sequences without an unambiguous match to a single V gene segment were excluded from the earlier analysis of about 600 of the donors. In an earlier analysis of a few hundred of the donors, V segments were called functional above 56.7% productive rearrangements and were called segregating when the between-donor standard deviation exceeded 5%. A statistical classification framework was built for diagnosing cytomegalovirus status from the catalog of TCR beta chain sequences. A later analysis assigned V and J genes by comparing TCR nucleotide sequences with IMGT/GENE-DB human TR gene sequences. The TCRdist pipeline was used in a later analysis to assign CDR3 sequences and most-parsimonious VDJ recombination scenarios. In a later analysis, every TCR beta chain was defined by the combination of its CDR3 amino acid sequence and its V-gene family, and reads without a unique V-gene family were dropped. A later analysis removed 500 to 600 highly shared, low-generation-probability nucleotide sequences to deal with suspected cross-contamination and a sequencing artifact. In a later analysis, a clonal expansion index was calculated for each public chain from normalized within-repertoire ranks of inferred template counts. Generation probabilities in a later analysis came from a VDJ recombination model fitted to out-of-frame rearrangements, and those results were checked against IGoR. Hypergeometric tests were used in a later analysis to score TCR-TCR, TCR-HLA and TCR-CMV co-occurrence, with a repertoire-size bias correction applied to the TCR pairs. A later analysis estimated false discovery rates by permuting HLA or CMV assignments 20 times. In a later analysis, co-occurring TCRs were grouped with DBSCAN, and TCRdist sequence similarity was added when clustering was performed within HLA-allele-positive subsets. Repertoires with fewer than 30,000 or more than 120,000 public chains, plus five repertoires with anomalous nucleotide sharing, were excluded from co-occurrence clustering. Entries here come from immuneACCESS through TCRdb and include only in-frame sequences with V and J called. Some clones fail to appear in such tables; in the studies checked, an unresolved V gene covers under half of the shortfall, and the cause of the remainder is unknown. Clone size and V and J calls were adopted from that table, with D and trimming inferred from the DNA. The sample profile shows under 200,000 clones; under 70% of them were found once. Around 2.8% of the sample goes to the ten largest clones.

What the research found in general, with its limitations: At a false discovery rate of 0.05, a later analysis linked under 20,000 TCR beta sequences to specific HLA alleles. The sequencing pipeline was judged likely to have produced a cluster of highly shared sequence variants as a technical artifact. Only TCR beta chains were sequenced in this cohort, and the absence of alpha or paired-chain data limited detectable features. Approximately 16 rarely observed V segments, including chromosome 9 orphons, were excluded from the earlier analysis of several hundred of the donors because counts were too low. When HLA alleles, especially DR and DQ, strongly co-occurred, TCR associations were difficult to assign to individual alleles. Correlated functional status among segregating V segments might be attributable to linkage disequilibrium, but an unknown experimental factor could not be ruled out. In a later analysis, the rate of TCR association differed among HLA loci, with DRB1 alleles having the most associated TCRs and HLA-C alleles having the fewest. In a later analysis, HLA-associated TCR beta chains were found to be more clonally expanded and to have lower generation probabilities than equally common non-associated chains. A further reported finding was that TCR beta sequences accurately predicted the HLA-A and HLA-B alleles for most subjects in the first cohort. V-gene and J-gene trimming of TCR beta chains was associated with a missense DCLRE1C variant in a later genetic analysis, and the association was replicated in an independent cohort. A later analysis found that most CMV-associated TCR beta chains appeared HLA-restricted, with HLA associations seemingly driven largely by CMV exposure. The authors suggested that the approach could potentially be generalized to other disease states and immunological phenotypes. The classifier was reported to diagnose cytomegalovirus status with high specificity and sensitivity in both the original and validation cohorts. Most TCR sequences were observed very rarely across donors, whereas some public TCRs were present in many individuals. Because some donors lacked HLA typing at each locus, the association tests relied only on the typed subset. Some IMGT-functional V segments, including TRBV6-2 and TRBV6-3, could not be distinguished by the 87-base-pair reads and were therefore excluded. In the study, about 150 TCR beta chains were listed as associated with cytomegalovirus. Three of the identified cytomegalovirus-associated TCR beta chains were confirmed in vitro to be specific for cytomegalovirus antigens. In an earlier analysis of roughly 500 of the donors, most TCR beta V segments appeared in productive rearrangements about 90% or about 30% of the time, broadly matching IMGT annotations. In a later genetic analysis, fewer N-insertions in productive TCRs were reported among donors in an Asian-associated ancestry cluster than the roughly 700-donor mean. The presence/absence analyses assumed that sequencing depth was roughly uniform across donors, and that assumption may not be true. Immune exposure information for the cohort was limited to CMV serostatus. Several of the top co-occurrence clusters appeared to be linked to parvovirus B19, influenza, CMV and Epstein-Barr virus, according to a later analysis.

In total, roughly 670 healthy bone marrow donors made up the cohort. At the time of sampling, all cohort members were nominally healthy, though unrecorded immune exposures were likely present. The donor tested CMV seropositive and was one of the 289 seropositive cohort members. A peripheral blood sample was collected from each donor, and TCR beta sequencing was performed on peripheral blood mononuclear cells. The Qiagen DNeasy Blood Extraction Kit was used to extract genomic DNA from the blood cell samples. From a lookup of the germline V gene, CDR1 and CDR2 are SGHRS and YFSETQ. Trimming at the junction amounts to 4 bases on V and 0 bases on J, and the germline ends lie 13 bases apart. The CDR3 goes from the cysteine to the phenylalanine over 15 residues. Only the CDR3 part of the read is kept: 45 bases, read in frame from the first base. In the case of this clone: The antigen it recognizes is unknown. No base quality values were provided; no much bigger clone lies one nucleotide off.

This chain joins TRBV5-1 to TRBJ1-1; a confident D gene designation cannot be given. The material sequenced was PBMCs. The sequence was collected from a woman in her thirties or forties in good health and CMV-seropositive. The CDR3 loop reads CASSPGESMNTEAFF. The DNA sequence is given as TGCGCCAGCAGCCCCGGGGAGTCTATGAACACTGAAGCTTTCTTT.